This TCR beta chain appears in the sequencing data of a study of T cells expressing NK-cell markers. Background on the study: Eight donors were sequenced, seven testing HCMV-seropositive and one testing seronegative. General study points: For over 5 donors, the dominant NKG2C+ clonotypes made up about 1.0-8% of their CD8+ T cells. The CD3+CD56-NKG2C+ fraction of four donors was likewise dominated by these clonotypes.

Notes on this clonotype: The antigen remains unidentified.

CDR3 length equals 15 residues. With UMIs, 5'RACE template switching was used to make TCR beta cDNA. TCRdb reprocessed the 5' RACE reads and stores each CDR3 protein as one record, lacking DNA. Its table lists 440,000 or so distinct CDR3 sequences. The receptor was isolated from a woman aged 18-70 years in good health. Specimen: blood T cells: a sorted CD56 or NKG2C T cell subset, CD4+ or CD8+ T cells, or bulk PBMC T cells (not recorded which). This chain uses TRBV23-1 with TRBJ2-6. TRBV23-1 is treated as an ORF (open reading frame) with a function not yet certain. CDR3 loop: CASSIAVSGANVLTF.